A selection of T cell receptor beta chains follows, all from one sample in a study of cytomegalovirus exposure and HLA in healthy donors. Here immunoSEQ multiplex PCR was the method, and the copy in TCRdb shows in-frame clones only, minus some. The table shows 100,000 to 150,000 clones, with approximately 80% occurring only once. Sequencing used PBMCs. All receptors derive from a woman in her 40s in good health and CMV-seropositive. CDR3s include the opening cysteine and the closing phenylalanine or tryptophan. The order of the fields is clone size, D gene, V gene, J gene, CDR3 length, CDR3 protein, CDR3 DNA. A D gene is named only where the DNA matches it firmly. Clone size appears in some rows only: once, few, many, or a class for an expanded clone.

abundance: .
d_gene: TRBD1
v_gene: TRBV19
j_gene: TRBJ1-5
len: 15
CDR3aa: CASAPGGQGGQPQHF
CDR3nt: TGTGCCAGTGCCCCAGGAGGACAGGGGGGTCAGCCCCAGCATTTT

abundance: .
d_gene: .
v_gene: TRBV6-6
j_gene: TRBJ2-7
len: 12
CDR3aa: CASSPLAYEQYF
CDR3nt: TGTGCCAGCAGCCCCCTCGCCTACGAGCAGTACTTC

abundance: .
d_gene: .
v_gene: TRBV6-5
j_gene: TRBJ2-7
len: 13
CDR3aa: CASRTSGEYEQYF
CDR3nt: TGTGCCAGCAGGACCTCCGGGGAGTACGAGCAGTACTTC

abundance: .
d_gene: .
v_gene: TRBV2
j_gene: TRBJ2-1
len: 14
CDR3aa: CASSEGRGYNEQFF
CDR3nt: TGTGCCAGCAGTGAAGGGCGGGGATACAATGAGCAGTTCTTC

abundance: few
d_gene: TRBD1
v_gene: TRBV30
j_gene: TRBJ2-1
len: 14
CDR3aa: CAWPTGGINNEQFF
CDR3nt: TGTGCCTGGCCTACAGGGGGGATTAACAATGAGCAGTTCTTC

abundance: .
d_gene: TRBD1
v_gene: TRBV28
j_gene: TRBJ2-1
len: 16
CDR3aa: CASTDNPGQGDDEQFF
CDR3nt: TGTGCCAGCACCGATAATCCGGGACAGGGGGACGATGAGCAGTTCTTC

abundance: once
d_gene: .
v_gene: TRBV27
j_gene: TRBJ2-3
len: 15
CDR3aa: CASSLFPKDTDTQYF
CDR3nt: TGTGCCAGCAGTTTATTTCCTAAAGACACAGATACGCAGTATTTT

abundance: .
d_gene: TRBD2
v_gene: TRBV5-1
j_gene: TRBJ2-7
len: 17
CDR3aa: CASSPPGLAVKNYEQYF
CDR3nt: TGCGCCAGCAGCCCCCCGGGACTAGCGGTAAAAAACTACGAGCAGTACTTC

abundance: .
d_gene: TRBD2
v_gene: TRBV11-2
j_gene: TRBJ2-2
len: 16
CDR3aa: CASSLAPSGNTGELFF
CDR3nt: TGTGCCAGCAGCTTAGCCCCTAGCGGTAACACCGGGGAGCTGTTTTTT

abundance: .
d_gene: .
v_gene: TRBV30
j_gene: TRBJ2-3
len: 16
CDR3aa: CAWSQLRSAPADTQYF
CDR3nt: TGTGCCTGGAGTCAGTTGCGGAGCGCCCCCGCAGATACGCAGTATTTT

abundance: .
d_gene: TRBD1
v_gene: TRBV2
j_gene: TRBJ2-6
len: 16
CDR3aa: CATTGTGRAGANVLTF
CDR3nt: TGTGCCACGACCGGGACAGGGCGGGCTGGGGCCAACGTCCTGACTTTC

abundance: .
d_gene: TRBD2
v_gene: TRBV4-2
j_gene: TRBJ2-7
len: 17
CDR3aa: CASSPGLAGGPAYEQYF
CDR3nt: TGTGCCAGCAGCCCGGGGCTAGCGGGAGGGCCGGCCTACGAGCAGTACTTC

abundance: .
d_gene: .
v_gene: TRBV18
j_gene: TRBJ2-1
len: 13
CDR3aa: CASSPLRANEQFF
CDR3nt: TGTGCCAGCTCACCATTGCGGGCTAATGAGCAGTTCTTC

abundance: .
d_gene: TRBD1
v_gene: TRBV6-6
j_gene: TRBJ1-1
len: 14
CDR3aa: CASRKDRANTEAFF
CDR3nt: TGTGCCAGCAGAAAAGACAGGGCAAACACTGAAGCTTTCTTT

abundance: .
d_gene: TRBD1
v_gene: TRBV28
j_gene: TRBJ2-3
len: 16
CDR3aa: CASPPSGQGASDTQYF
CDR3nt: TGTGCCAGTCCACCCTCTGGACAGGGGGCTTCAGATACGCAGTATTTT

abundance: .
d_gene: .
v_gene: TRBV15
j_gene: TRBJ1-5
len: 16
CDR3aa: CATSRDGQGGFQPQHF
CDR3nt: TGTGCCACCAGCAGAGATGGGCAGGGAGGTTTCCAGCCCCAGCATTTT

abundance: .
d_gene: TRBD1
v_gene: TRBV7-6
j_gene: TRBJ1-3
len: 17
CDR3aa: CASSASPGQGNGNTIYF
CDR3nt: TGTGCCAGCAGCGCCTCCCCGGGACAGGGGAACGGAAACACCATATATTTT

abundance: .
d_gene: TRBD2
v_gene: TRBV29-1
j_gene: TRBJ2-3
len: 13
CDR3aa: CSVGTSGGDTQYF
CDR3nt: TGCAGCGTTGGGACTAGCGGGGGGGATACGCAGTATTTT

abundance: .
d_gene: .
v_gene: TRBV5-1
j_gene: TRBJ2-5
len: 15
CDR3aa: CASSLAPGSQETQYF
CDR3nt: TGCGCCAGCAGCTTAGCCCCCGGGAGCCAGGAGACCCAGTACTTC

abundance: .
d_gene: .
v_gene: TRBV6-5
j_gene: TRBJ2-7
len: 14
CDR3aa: CASSTPGRPYEQYF
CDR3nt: TGTGCCAGCAGTACGCCCGGGAGACCCTACGAGCAGTACTTC

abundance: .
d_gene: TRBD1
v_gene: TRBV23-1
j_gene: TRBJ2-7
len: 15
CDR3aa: CASSQPGQGCGEQYF
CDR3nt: TGCGCCAGCAGTCAGCCGGGACAGGGGTGTGGAGAGCAGTACTTC

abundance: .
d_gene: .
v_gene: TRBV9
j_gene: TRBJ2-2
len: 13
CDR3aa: CASNQEETGELFF
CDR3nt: TGTGCCAGCAACCAGGAGGAAACCGGGGAGCTGTTTTTT

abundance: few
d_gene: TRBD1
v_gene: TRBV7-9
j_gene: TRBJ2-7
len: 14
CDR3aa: CASSLGDRVDEQYF
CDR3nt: TGTGCCAGCAGCTTAGGGGACAGGGTCGACGAGCAGTACTTC

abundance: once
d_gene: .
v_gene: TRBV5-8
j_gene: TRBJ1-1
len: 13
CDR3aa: CASSLGAWAEAFF
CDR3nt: TGTGCCAGCAGCTTGGGGGCGTGGGCTGAAGCTTTCTTT

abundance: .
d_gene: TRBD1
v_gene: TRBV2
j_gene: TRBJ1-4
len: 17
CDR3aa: CASNLARTGGSNEKLFF
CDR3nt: TGTGCCAGCAACCTGGCCAGGACAGGGGGCTCCAATGAAAAACTGTTTTTT

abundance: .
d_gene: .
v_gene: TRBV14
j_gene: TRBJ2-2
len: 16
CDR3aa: CASLRASGSYTGELFF
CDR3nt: TGTGCCAGCCTTAGGGCCAGCGGGTCTTACACCGGGGAGCTGTTTTTT

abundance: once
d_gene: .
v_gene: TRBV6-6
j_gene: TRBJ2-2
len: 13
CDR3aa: CASRNQGTGELFF
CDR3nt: TGTGCCAGCAGGAACCAGGGCACCGGGGAGCTGTTTTTT

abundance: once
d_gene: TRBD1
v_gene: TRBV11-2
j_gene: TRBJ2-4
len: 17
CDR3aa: CASSPRAGQGAINIQYF
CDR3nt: TGTGCCAGCAGCCCCCGAGCCGGACAGGGGGCTATTAACATTCAGTACTTC

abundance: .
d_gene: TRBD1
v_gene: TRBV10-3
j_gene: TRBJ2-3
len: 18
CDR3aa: CAISPRGTGLSSTDTQYF
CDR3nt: TGTGCCATCAGTCCCCGCGGGACAGGGCTTTCTAGCACAGATACGCAGTATTTT

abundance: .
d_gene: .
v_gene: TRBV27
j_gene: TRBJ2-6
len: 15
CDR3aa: CASSLGVTGANVLTF
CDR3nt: TGTGCCAGCAGTTTGGGAGTAACGGGGGCCAACGTCCTGACTTTC

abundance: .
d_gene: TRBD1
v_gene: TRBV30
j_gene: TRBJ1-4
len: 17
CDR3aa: CAWSEFGRRGPNEKLFF
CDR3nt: TGTGCCTGGAGTGAATTTGGCCGCAGGGGGCCTAATGAAAAACTGTTTTTT

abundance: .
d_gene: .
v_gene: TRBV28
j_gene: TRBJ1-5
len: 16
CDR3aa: CASRTFRESSNQPQHF
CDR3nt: TGTGCCAGCAGAACCTTCAGGGAATCGAGCAATCAGCCCCAGCATTTT

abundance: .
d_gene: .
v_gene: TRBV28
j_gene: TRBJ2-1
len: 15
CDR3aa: CASSSRGRSYNEQFF
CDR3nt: TGTGCCAGCAGTTCCAGGGGTCGTTCCTACAATGAGCAGTTCTTC

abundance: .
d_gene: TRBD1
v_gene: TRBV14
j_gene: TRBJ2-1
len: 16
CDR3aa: CASSQKQGVWYNEQFF
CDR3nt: TGTGCCAGCAGCCAAAAACAGGGGGTTTGGTACAATGAGCAGTTCTTC

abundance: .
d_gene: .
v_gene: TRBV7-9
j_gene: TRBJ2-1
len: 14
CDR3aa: CASSYGLPPNEQFF
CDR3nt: TGTGCCAGCAGCTACGGACTACCTCCAAATGAGCAGTTCTTC

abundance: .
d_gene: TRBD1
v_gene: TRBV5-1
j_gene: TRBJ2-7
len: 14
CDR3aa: CASSAGQVAGEQYF
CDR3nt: TGCGCCAGCAGCGCTGGACAGGTTGCCGGTGAGCAGTACTTC

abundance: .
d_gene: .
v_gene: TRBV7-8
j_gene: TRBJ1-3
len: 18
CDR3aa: CASLQGGGVMRSGNTIYF
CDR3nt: TGTGCCAGTCTGCAGGGCGGGGGGGTTATGAGGTCTGGAAACACCATATATTTT

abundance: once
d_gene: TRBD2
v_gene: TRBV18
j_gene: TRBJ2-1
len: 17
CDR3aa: CASSPPLGLAGINEQFF
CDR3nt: TGTGCCAGCTCACCACCCCTTGGACTAGCGGGGATTAATGAGCAGTTCTTC

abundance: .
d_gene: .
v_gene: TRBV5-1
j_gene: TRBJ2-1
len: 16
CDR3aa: CASSQEGSRAGNEQFF
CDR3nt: TGCGCCAGCAGCCAGGAGGGGTCCAGGGCTGGAAATGAGCAGTTCTTC

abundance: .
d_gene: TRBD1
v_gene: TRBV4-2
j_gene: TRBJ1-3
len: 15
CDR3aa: CASSQGDISVDTIYF
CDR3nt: TGTGCCAGCAGTCAGGGGGACATTTCGGTTGACACCATATATTTT

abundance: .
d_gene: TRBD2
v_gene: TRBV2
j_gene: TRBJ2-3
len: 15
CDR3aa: CASRLAGTSTDTQYF
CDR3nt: TGTGCCAGCAGGTTAGCGGGGACTAGCACAGATACGCAGTATTTT

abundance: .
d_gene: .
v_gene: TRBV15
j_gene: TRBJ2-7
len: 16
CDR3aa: CATSRDGGTPLSEQYF
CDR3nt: TGTGCCACCAGCAGAGATGGCGGGACCCCACTCAGCGAGCAGTACTTC

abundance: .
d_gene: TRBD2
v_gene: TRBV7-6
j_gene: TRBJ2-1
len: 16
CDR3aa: CASSFLAGGPRNEQFF
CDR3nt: TGTGCCAGCAGCTTCCTAGCGGGAGGGCCAAGGAATGAGCAGTTCTTC

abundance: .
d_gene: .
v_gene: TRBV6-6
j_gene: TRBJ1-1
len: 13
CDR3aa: CASSYAGATEAFF
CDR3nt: TGTGCCAGCAGTTACGCAGGGGCGACTGAAGCTTTCTTT

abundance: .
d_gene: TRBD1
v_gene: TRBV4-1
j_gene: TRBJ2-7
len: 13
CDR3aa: CASSPRTGDEQYF
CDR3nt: TGCGCCAGCAGCCCTCGCACAGGGGACGAGCAGTACTTC

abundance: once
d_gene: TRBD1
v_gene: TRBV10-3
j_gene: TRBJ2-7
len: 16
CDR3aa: CAISAQDRDSSYEQYF
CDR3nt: TGTGCCATCAGTGCGCAAGACAGGGATTCTTCCTACGAGCAGTACTTC

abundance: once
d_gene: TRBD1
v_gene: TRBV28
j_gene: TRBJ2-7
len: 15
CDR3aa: CASSLTGALSYEQYF
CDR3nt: TGTGCCAGCAGTTTAACAGGGGCGCTCTCCTACGAGCAGTACTTC

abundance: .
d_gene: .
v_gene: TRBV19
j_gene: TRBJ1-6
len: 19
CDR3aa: CASATRPLGGGRYDSPLHF
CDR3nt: TGTGCCAGTGCTACCCGACCGCTCGGTGGCGGCCGATACGATTCACCCCTCCACTTT

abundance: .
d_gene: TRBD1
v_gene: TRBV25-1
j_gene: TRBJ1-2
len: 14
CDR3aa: CASSDPQGDYGYTF
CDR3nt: TGTGCCAGCAGTGACCCCCAGGGGGACTATGGCTACACCTTC

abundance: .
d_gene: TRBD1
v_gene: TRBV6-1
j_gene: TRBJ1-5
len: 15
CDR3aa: CASSEDRGVNQPQHF
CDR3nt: TGTGCCAGCAGTGAAGACAGGGGAGTCAATCAGCCCCAGCATTTT

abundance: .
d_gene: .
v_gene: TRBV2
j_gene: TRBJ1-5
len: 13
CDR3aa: CASMLGRLQPQHF
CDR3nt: TGTGCCAGCATGTTAGGGAGGCTTCAGCCCCAGCATTTT

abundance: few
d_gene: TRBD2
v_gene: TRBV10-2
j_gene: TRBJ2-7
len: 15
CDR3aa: CASSVGREASYEQYF
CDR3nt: TGCGCCAGCAGTGTCGGGCGGGAGGCCTCCTACGAGCAGTACTTC

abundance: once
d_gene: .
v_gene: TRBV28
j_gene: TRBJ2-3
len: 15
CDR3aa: CASSQTGDQRDTQYF
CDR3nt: TGTGCCAGCAGCCAAACTGGAGACCAACGAGATACGCAGTATTTT

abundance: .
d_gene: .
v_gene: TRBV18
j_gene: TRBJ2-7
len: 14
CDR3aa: CASSPRILEGEQYF
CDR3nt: TGTGCCAGCTCACCAAGGATCCTCGAGGGCGAGCAGTACTTC